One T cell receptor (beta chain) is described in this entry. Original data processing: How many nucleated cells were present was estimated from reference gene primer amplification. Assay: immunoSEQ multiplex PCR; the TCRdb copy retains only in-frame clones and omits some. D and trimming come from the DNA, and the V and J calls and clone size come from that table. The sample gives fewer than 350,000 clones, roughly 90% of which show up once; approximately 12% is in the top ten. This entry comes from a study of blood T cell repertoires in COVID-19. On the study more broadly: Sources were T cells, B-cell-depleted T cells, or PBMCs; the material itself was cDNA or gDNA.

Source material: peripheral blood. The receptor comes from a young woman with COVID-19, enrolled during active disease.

This CDR3 is CASSWANTEAFF. In nucleotides, the CDR3 is TGTGCCAGCAGTTGGGCGAACACTGAAGCTTTCTTT. The chain links TRBV12-3 or TRBV12-4 to TRBJ1-1; unclear D gene. V shed 4 bases and J shed 1 base, with 4 bases lying between them. This CDR3 has 12 amino acids.